This is a list of T cell receptor beta chains from one sample in a study of shared clonotypes between healthy human individuals. Generated by immunoSEQ multiplex PCR, the TCRdb table keeps only in-frame clones and is missing some. This repertoire shows more than 550,000 clones, around 92% found once; its top ten account for approximately 22%. Sequenced sample: naive CD8+ T cells sorted from blood. These receptors were obtained from a man in his thirties or forties in good health. Both conserved end residues are part of each CDR3. The D gene is left open where the match is weak. The size entry is marked missing in some rows and otherwise reads once, few, many or a size class.

-	TRBV6-6	TRBJ2-5	-	TGTGCCACCAAGTCAGGGGAGGGGACCCAGTACTTC	CATKSGEGTQYF
-	TRBV4-2	TRBJ1-5	-	TGTGCCAGCAGCCAAGAACAGTATAGCAATCAGCCCCAGCATTTT	CASSQEQYSNQPQHF
-	TRBV7-9	TRBJ2-5	-	TGTGCCAGCAGCACGGACACCATCCAAGAGACCCAGTACTTC	CASSTDTIQETQYF
-	TRBV27	TRBJ2-7	TRBD2	TGTGCCAGCAGCCGCGGGACTAGCGGGACCCTCTACGAGCAGTACTTC	CASSRGTSGTLYEQYF
-	TRBV27	TRBJ2-1	TRBD2	TGTGCCAGCAGTCACCTAGCGGGAGGGTACAATGAGCAGTTCTTC	CASSHLAGGYNEQFF
-	TRBV11-2	TRBJ2-7	-	TGTGCCAGCAGCTCCATAGACACGCCGGGAGTCTCCTATGAGCAGTACTTC	CASSSIDTPGVSYEQYF
-	TRBV2	TRBJ2-7	-	TGTGCCAGCAGGGGCGGACTCTACGAGCAGTACTTC	CASRGGLYEQYF
-	TRBV7-9	TRBJ2-5	TRBD2	TGTGCCAGCAGCTCACCGGGACTACCAAGGACCCAGTACTTC	CASSSPGLPRTQYF
-	TRBV28	TRBJ2-7	-	TGTGCCAGCAGCCCCCCGACGGGCCACTCCTACGAGCAGTACTTC	CASSPPTGHSYEQYF
-	TRBV11-2	TRBJ2-7	-	TGTGCCAGCAGCTTAAATCCGGCCGGCCCCTACGAGCAGTACTTC	CASSLNPAGPYEQYF
-	TRBV10-1	TRBJ2-2	-	TGCGCCAGCAGTGAGTCCGATCCCACTTGGGGGGCCGGGGAGCTGTTTTTT	CASSESDPTWGAGELFF
-	TRBV9	TRBJ2-7	-	TGTGCCAGCAGCGTAACTCCCAACTACGAGCAGTACTTC	CASSVTPNYEQYF
-	TRBV9	TRBJ2-7	TRBD1	TGTGCCAGCAGCCTCCGACAGGGCTGGGACTACGAGCAGTACTTC	CASSLRQGWDYEQYF
few	TRBV27	TRBJ2-7	-	TGTGCCAGCAGCAGGGATGGCGAGCAGTACTTC	CASSRDGEQYF
-	TRBV9	TRBJ2-2	-	TGTGCCAGCAGCGTAAATCACGGGGAGCTGTTTTTT	CASSVNHGELFF
-	TRBV6-6	TRBJ2-3	TRBD2	TGTGCCAGCAGTTACTCATCCGGGAGGACAGATACGCAGTATTTT	CASSYSSGRTDTQYF
-	TRBV27	TRBJ2-7	-	TGTGCCAGCAGTCCACGGGACTCCTGGGCGGGTGCCTACGAGCAGTACTTC	CASSPRDSWAGAYEQYF
-	TRBV7-8	TRBJ2-2	TRBD2	TGTGCCAGCAGCAACCGGGGTCGCGGGAGGGGGGAGCTGTTTTTT	CASSNRGRGRGELFF
-	TRBV19	TRBJ2-1	-	TGTGCCAGTAGTATAGATCAGCTCTATGAGCAGTTCTTC	CASSIDQLYEQFF
-	TRBV7-6	TRBJ2-1	TRBD2	TGTGCCAGCACCGACAGGGCTAGCGGGAGGGCCACCAATGAGCAGTTCTTC	CASTDRASGRATNEQFF
-	TRBV9	TRBJ1-4	-	TGTGCCAGCAGCGGAGACAGTGAAAAACTGTTTTTT	CASSGDSEKLFF
-	TRBV28	TRBJ2-3	-	TGTGCCAGCAGTTTATTATCGGACAAGAAGAACCCGCTCCATACGCAGTATTTT	CASSLLSDKKNPLHTQYF
-	TRBV27	TRBJ1-1	-	TGTGCCAGCAGTCCCCAGATGAACACTGAAGCTTTCTTT	CASSPQMNTEAFF
-	TRBV7-2	TRBJ2-7	-	TGTGCCAGCACCCTCCCGGACTCCTACGAGCAGTACTTC	CASTLPDSYEQYF
-	TRBV25-1	TRBJ2-1	TRBD2	TGTGCCAGCAGTGGACAAGCGGGAGGGCTGCCTGATGAGCAGTTCTTC	CASSGQAGGLPDEQFF
-	TRBV29-1	TRBJ2-1	TRBD1	TGCAGCGTTGTAGGGACAGGGATTTACAATGAGCAGTTCTTC	CSVVGTGIYNEQFF
-	TRBV15	TRBJ2-1	-	TGTGCCACCATTGGGCAGGGGGGGCACAATGAGCAGTTCTTC	CATIGQGGHNEQFF
-	TRBV29-1	TRBJ2-1	-	TGCAGCGTTGGAAGGGTAGGGAGCTCCTACAATGAGCAGTTCTTC	CSVGRVGSSYNEQFF
-	TRBV7-9	TRBJ2-7	-	TGTGCCAGCAGCTTAGGTTCGCGGGTTACCTACGAGCAGTACTTC	CASSLGSRVTYEQYF
few	TRBV28	TRBJ2-4	-	TGTGCCAGCATGAAGGCTGTCAAAAACATTCAGTACTTC	CASMKAVKNIQYF
-	TRBV21-1	TRBJ1-3	-	TGTGCCAGCAGCAACTCAGGGGGCGTTGGAAACACCATATATTTT	CASSNSGGVGNTIYF
once	TRBV5-6	TRBJ2-3	-	TGTGCCAGCAGCCCAGCCCGGGGAAACACAGATACGCAGTATTTT	CASSPARGNTDTQYF
few	TRBV28	TRBJ1-5	TRBD1	TGTGCCAGCAGTTTGGGGACAGGGGTGCATCAGCCCCAGCATTTT	CASSLGTGVHQPQHF
-	TRBV7-2	TRBJ2-7	-	TGTGCCAGCAGCCCGGACTTGAGGAACTACGAGCAGTACTTC	CASSPDLRNYEQYF
-	TRBV5-4	TRBJ2-2	-	TGTGCCAGCAGCTCGTACTTTTCAAACGCCGGGGAGCTGTTTTTT	CASSSYFSNAGELFF
-	TRBV7-9	TRBJ2-5	-	TGTGCCAGCAGCTTAGTGCTCAGGGAAGAGACCCAGTACTTC	CASSLVLREETQYF
-	TRBV6-4	TRBJ2-5	-	TGTGCCAGCAGTCTGTTCGCAGGTCACGAGACCCAGTACTTC	CASSLFAGHETQYF
-	TRBV15	TRBJ2-7	-	TGTGCCACCAGCAGGGAAGGACGGTCCTACGAGCAGTACTTC	CATSREGRSYEQYF
-	TRBV27	TRBJ2-7	-	TGTGCCAGCAGCCCTTCGATGGGGACAAAGGCCTACGAGCAGTACTTC	CASSPSMGTKAYEQYF
-	TRBV14	TRBJ2-5	TRBD2	TGTGCCAGCAGCCAGGGGACTAGCGGGAGGGAAGAGACCCAGTACTTC	CASSQGTSGREETQYF
once	TRBV7-9	TRBJ2-7	-	TGTGCCAGCAGCTTAGTTGGACTGACTATGTACGAGCAGTACTTC	CASSLVGLTMYEQYF
-	TRBV2	TRBJ2-7	TRBD2	TGTGCCAGCAAGATGCTAGCGGAGTACGAGCAGTACTTC	CASKMLAEYEQYF
-	TRBV2	TRBJ1-5	-	TGTGCCAGCAGTCAAAACCGGGACGGAGGTGATCAGCCCCAGCATTTT	CASSQNRDGGDQPQHF
-	TRBV5-6	TRBJ2-3	-	TGTGCCAGCAGCTCGATCTCGGGCACCAGCACAGATACGCAGTATTTT	CASSSISGTSTDTQYF
-	TRBV15	TRBJ1-1	TRBD1	TGTGCCACCACTCAAGACAGGGACCCGAACACTGAAGCTTTCTTT	CATTQDRDPNTEAFF
-	TRBV29-1	TRBJ2-7	-	TGCAGCGTTGGAGAGACTAGCTACGAGCAGTACTTC	CSVGETSYEQYF
-	TRBV7-9	TRBJ1-5	TRBD1	TGTGCCAGCAGCTTATCAGGCAGGACAGGAAATAATCAGCCCCAGCATTTT	CASSLSGRTGNNQPQHF
-	TRBV4-3	TRBJ2-1	-	TGCGCCAGCAGCCAAATTTACCGGGACGTCTCCTACAATGAGCAGTTCTTC	CASSQIYRDVSYNEQFF
-	TRBV30	TRBJ2-7	TRBD2	TGTGCCTTCTCCTTAGCGGGCACTCCCTACGAGCAGTACTTC	CAFSLAGTPYEQYF
-	TRBV7-9	TRBJ1-1	-	TGTGCCAGCAGCCCCCCGTTCTTT	CASSPPFF
-	TRBV28	TRBJ2-1	-	TGTGCCAGCAGTTTGTCGGGCAATGAGCAGTTCTTC	CASSLSGNEQFF
-	TRBV6-4	TRBJ2-7	-	TGTGCCAGCAGTCGCCCCTACGAGCAGTACTTC	CASSRPYEQYF
-	TRBV9	TRBJ2-4	-	TGTGCCAGCAGCGAGGGGGACCGCGAGGCCAAAAACATTCAGTACTTC	CASSEGDREAKNIQYF
-	TRBV11-2	TRBJ2-2	-	TGTGCCAGCAGCTTAGTGGGGCGAGGGCCGAACACCGGGGAGCTGTTTTTT	CASSLVGRGPNTGELFF
-	TRBV27	TRBJ2-7	-	TGTGCCAGCAGTCCGGTGGCCCGGGGCTACGAGCAGTACTTC	CASSPVARGYEQYF
-	TRBV27	TRBJ2-7	-	TGTGCCAGCAGTTTTAGTATGTGGGACGAGCAGTACTTC	CASSFSMWDEQYF
-	TRBV27	TRBJ2-7	TRBD1	TGTGCCAGCAGTCCCAGGACAGGGGTCTACGAGCAGTACTTC	CASSPRTGVYEQYF
-	TRBV6-1	TRBJ1-5	-	TGTGCCAGCAGTGAAGCAGGCAGGGTGAATCAGCCCCAGCATTTT	CASSEAGRVNQPQHF
-	TRBV7-3	TRBJ1-4	TRBD1	TGTGCCAGCAGCCGACATATGGACAGGAGCCGGGAGGAGGCAACTAATGAAAAACTGTTTTTT	CASSRHMDRSREEATNEKLFF